This T cell receptor (beta chain) was recorded in a study of chemoradiotherapy in HPV16-positive cancers. For the study at large: Candidate HPV-specific T-cell clones and common TCR motifs came from functional assays in a couple of HPV16-positive patients. General study results and limits: Only two HPV16-positive patients supplied the functional HPV-specificity definition.

The method was immunoSEQ multiplex PCR; TCRdb's version includes in-frame clones alone and lacks a portion of them. The sample includes around 24,000 clones, less than 90% of them seen just once. CDR3 length: 16 amino acids. V dropped 4 bases and J dropped 7 bases, with 20 bases sitting between them. From germline, CDR1 is SGHDN and CDR2 FVKESK. In its sample, this clone was seen once. No antigen is known for it. This receptor was identified in a human donor with HPV-associated anogenital cancer. This chain joins TRBV14 and TRBJ2-1; possible D gene TRBD2, 7 bases. The sample in question was blood, obtained from a patient who underwent chemoradiotherapy. CDR3 residues: CASSPRGGGNRNEQFF. Written as DNA, the CDR3 is TGTGCCAGCAGCCCCAGAGGGGGGGGAAATAGGAATGAGCAGTTCTTC. The whole variable domain, remainder taken from reference TRBV14 and TRBJ2-1, is EAGVTQFPSHSVIEKGQTVTLRCDPISGHDNLYWYRRVMGKEIKFLLHFVKESKQDESGMPNNRFLAERTGGTYSTLKVQPAELEDSGVYFCASSPRGGGNRNEQFFGPGTRLTVL.